A single sample is the source of the 14 T cell receptor beta chains below, sequenced in a study of monozygotic twins with inflammatory bowel disease. For each CDR3 protein, TCRdb gives one entry from its re-call of the 5' RACE reads, without DNA. The sample totals some 200,000 distinct CDR3 sequences. Sequencing was done on a sample of blood. All receptors derive from a human donor with ulcerative colitis or Crohn's disease, or a healthy co-twin of an affected twin (not recorded which).

The chain couples TRBV5-1 to TRBJ1-6; TCRdb calls TRBD1, which cannot be checked without DNA. Looked up from germline, CDR1 is SGHRS and CDR2 is YFSETQ. There are 15 residues in the CDR3. This CDR3 is CASSFWDRDNSPLHF.

The gene calls are TRBV4-1 and TRBJ1-1. Germline CDR1 and CDR2: MGHRA and YSYEKL. This CDR3 region has 12 residues. The CDR3 spells CASSQIPNEAFF.

The chain recombines TRBV19 with TRBJ1-5; the TCRdb D gene call, TRBD1, has no DNA to confirm it. Looked up from germline, CDR1 is LNHDA and CDR2 is SQIVND (reference sequence). The CDR3 extends over 15 amino acids. The chain's CDR3 is CASNTGRGSNQPQHF.

V is TRBV28 and J is TRBJ1-5; TCRdb gives TRBD1 as the D gene, but with no DNA this cannot be confirmed. Germline loops: CDR1 MDHEN, CDR2 SYDVKM. The CDR3 consists of 17 residues. Here the CDR3 reads CASSPISGGLWGQPQHF.

The chain uses TRBV20-1 and TRBJ1-5; TCRdb's D gene call, TRBD1, goes unchecked for lack of DNA. CDR1 and CDR2 from the germline V gene are DFQATT and SNEGSKA (reference sequence). This CDR3 has 13 amino acids. The CDR3: CSARRGEGQPQHF.

The gene calls are TRBV25-1 and TRBJ2-1; TCRdb calls TRBD2, which cannot be checked without DNA. CDR1 is MGHDK and CDR2 is SYGVNS in the germline V gene. This CDR3 has 15 residues. The CDR3 region is CASPGGGVQNNEQFF.

The chain has TRBV11-3 and TRBJ2-3. Germline CDR1 SGHNT, CDR2 YENEEA. This CDR3 is built from 13 residues. Here the CDR3 reads CASSAQTTDTQYF. The whole variable domain, remainder taken from reference TRBV11-3 and TRBJ2-3, is EAGVVQSPRYKIIEKKQPVAFWCNPISGHNTLYWYLQNLGQGPELLIRYENEEAVDDSQLPKDRFSAERLKGVDSTLKIQPAELGDSAVYLCASSAQTTDTQYFGPGTRLTVL.

V and J are TRBV29-1 and TRBJ1-1; TCRdb outputs TRBD1, but without DNA this stays unchecked. CDR3 size: 15 residues. CDR1 is SQVTM, CDR2 ANQGSEA, per germline. CDR3 protein: CSVWSGAPGDTEAFF.

The CDR3: CASSQGSGGLNEQFF. V gene TRBV7-3 combines with J gene TRBJ2-1; TCRdb reports TRBD2, a call that lacks DNA to check it against. The CDR3 spans 15 residues. Germline CDR1 SGHTA, CDR2 FQGTGA.

The chain joins TRBV12-3 or TRBV12-4 to TRBJ2-7; lacking DNA, the TRBD1 call made by TCRdb goes unchecked. This CDR3 has 15 amino acids. The CDR3 here is CASSLRTGGPGEQYF.

V usage is TRBV7-2 and J usage is TRBJ2-7; lacking DNA, the TRBD1 call made by TCRdb goes unchecked. The CDR3 totals 13 residues. Per the germline V gene, CDR1 is SGHTA and CDR2 is FQGNSA. The CDR3 here is CASSESGPGEQYF. Variable domain in full (rest from reference TRBV7-2 and TRBJ2-7): GAGVSQSPSNKVTEKGKDVELRCDPISGHTALYWYRQSLGQGLEFLIYFQGNSAPDKSGLPSDRFSAERTGGSVSTLTIQRTQQEDSAVYLCASSESGPGEQYFGPGTRLTVT.

The chain's CDR3 is CASSHPSGASSYNSPLHF. The chain couples TRBV11-2 to TRBJ1-6. The CDR3 sequence is 18 residues long. Germline CDR1 reads SGHAT; CDR2 reads FQNNGV.

The V call is TRBV6-5, the J call TRBJ1-3; TCRdb's assignment of TRBD1 cannot be checked, as there is no DNA. CDR1 is MNHEY and CDR2 is SVGAGI in the germline V gene. CDR3 length: 15 residues. CDR3 residues: CASSLDPDRGNTIYF.

The chain combines TRBV7-2 with TRBJ2-4; TCRdb gives TRBD2 as the D gene, but with no DNA this cannot be confirmed. Looked up from germline, CDR1 is SGHTA and CDR2 is FQGNSA. This CDR3 is 16 amino acids long. This CDR3 is CASSPTVAGTKNIQYF.